What follows is one T cell receptor beta chain and its context. No antigen is known for it. This entry is derived from a study of cytomegalovirus exposure and HLA in healthy donors. 13 Jbeta primers and 60 Vbeta primers were used for the PCR. How the authors handled the data: Approximately 80 million unique TCR beta chains, around 10 million of them shared, were counted by a later analysis. The table came from immunoSEQ multiplex PCR; TCRdb's copy has only in-frame clones and leaves some out. V and J calls and clone size are copied from that table; D and trimming were computed from the DNA. The top ten clones hold approximately 1.8% of a sample with 90,000 to 100,000 clones, 74% of them seen once. This CDR3 has 13 amino acids. Germline V gene data show CDR1 as SGHNT and CDR2 as YYREEE (reference sequence). Trimming left V 4 bases short and J 5 bases short, with 13 bases between. Whole-study results and caveats: Later, an analysis found that common viral pathogens appeared to be linked with several of the most significant clusters. It was confirmed in vitro that three of the CMV-associated chains were specific for CMV antigens. When a later analysis was performed, an Asian-associated ancestry cluster reportedly had fewer N-insertions than the approximately 680-donor mean.

The receptor's source is a male donor in good health and CMV-seronegative. The rearrangement joins TRBV5-4 to TRBJ2-7; D perhaps matches TRBD1 (6 bases). The specimen was PBMCs. As DNA, the CDR3 is TGTGCCAGCAGCCCTTCAGGGGTCCACGAGCAGTACTTC. It is translated as CASSPSGVHEQYF.